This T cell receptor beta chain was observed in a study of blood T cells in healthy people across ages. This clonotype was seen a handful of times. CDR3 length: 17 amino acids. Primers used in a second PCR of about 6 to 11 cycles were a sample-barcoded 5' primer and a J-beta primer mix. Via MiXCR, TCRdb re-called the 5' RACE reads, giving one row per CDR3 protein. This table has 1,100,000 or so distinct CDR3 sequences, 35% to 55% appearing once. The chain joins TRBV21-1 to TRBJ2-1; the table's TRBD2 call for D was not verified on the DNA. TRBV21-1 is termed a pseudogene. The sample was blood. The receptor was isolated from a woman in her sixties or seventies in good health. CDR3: CASRRTSGKQPHNEQFF. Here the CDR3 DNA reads TGTGCCAGCAGGCGGACTAGCGGGAAGCAACCTCACAATGAGCAGTTCTTC.